This TCR beta chain appears in the sequencing data of a study of spatial heterogeneity in lung cancer (dated by TCRdb to about 2019). Background on the whole study: Beta-chain transcripts were consistently detected in greater numbers than alpha-chain transcripts, which likely reflects a higher abundance of beta-chain transcripts. In tumor regions, TCR transcript counts showed a strong correlation with a T cell transcriptional module score derived from matched bulk RNA-seq. In the raw uncorrected reads, each unique combination of TCR and UMI appeared more than ten times on average. TCR alpha and beta repertoires were quantitatively compared across multiple tumor regions, matched nontumor lung and blood in non-small cell lung cancer. The study linked features of the TCR repertoire to counts of nonsynonymous mutations, which were determined by whole-exome sequencing of tumor tissue. Both alpha and beta chains were TCR-sequenced in about 240 tumor regions, some 64 matched nontumor lung samples and roughly 54 PBMC samples obtained at surgery.

Receptor libraries were prepared by 5' RACE. Sequencing instrument: NextSeq 500. To allow correction of PCR and sequencing errors, the TCR library protocol tagged every TCR cDNA molecule with a unique molecular identifier. Processing in the source paper ran as follows. Decombinator tools were used for TCR identification, UMI-based error correction and CDR3 extraction. TCRs above a frequency of 2 per 1,000, corresponding to the top 1% of the tumor frequency distribution, were defined as expanded. Expanded tumor TCRs were classed as regional if statistically deemed absent (corrected P<0.05) from at least one tumor region, otherwise ubiquitous. Rényi diversity was computed with the R vegan package after subsampling each repertoire 100 times to 5,000 TCRs. To build CDR3 similarity networks, amino acid triplet string-kernel similarity was used, and CDR3s were connected when their pairwise similarity was above 0.82. TCRdb reanalyzed the raw reads on its own, using fastp at Q25 for trimming and MiXCR for clone calling, and kept in-frame beta chains. Entries are consolidated by CDR3 protein sequence, retaining the most common genes and DNA. The V and J calls and clone size come from TCRdb's table, not from the authors' own analysis. For this sample there are about 12,000 distinct CDR3 sequences; about 14% appear just once. The ten largest clones take up roughly a sixth of the sample.

CDR3 length: 16 amino acids, cysteine to phenylalanine. CDR3 DNA is the only sequence kept; it has 48 bases, read in frame from the first base. From V the trimming removes 0 bases and from J it removes 7 bases, while the gene matches leave 11 bases of the junction unaccounted for. Reading the germline V gene (reference sequence) gives CDR1 GTSNPN and CDR2 SVGIG. Judged by its sample share, this clonotype qualifies as medium-sized (0.01 to 0.1%). No cognate antigen has been identified for it. Base qualities are not at hand, and no much larger clone is one base apart. Broad study findings and their caveats: TCR-seq coverage of tumor T cells was estimated at only roughly 6.6% for alpha chains and 11% to 15% for beta chains. Confirming at a functional level the hypothesis that regional TCRs recognize regional mutations was considered to require additional single-cell paired TCR alpha and beta sequencing. The count of ubiquitous expanded TCRs correlated with the count of ubiquitous nonsynonymous mutations, and the count of regional expanded TCRs correlated with the count of regional nonsynonymous mutations. A correlation was observed between the number of expanded intratumoral alpha and beta TCRs and the tumor nonsynonymous mutation count.

In the paper's terms, the time point label means: sample taken at primary tumor resection. Donors were under 95 patients with early-stage, untreated non-small cell lung cancer from the lung TRACERx cohort. For TCR sequencing, whole RNA was extracted from tumor and nontumor lung tissue, or from cryopreserved PBMC samples, and no cell sorting was done. A patient was chosen for TCR sequencing only when enough RNA was available from at least two tumor regions. Tumor and adjacent nontumor lung specimens were reviewed by a lung pathologist before selection. This TCR was recovered from a male donor with early-stage non-small cell lung cancer. Source: lung tumor tissue, taken at surgery. The receptor chain draws on TRBV30 and TRBJ2-1; 8 nucleotides in the junction match TRBD2. The DNA sequence is TGTGCCTGGAGTGTACGGCGTGGCGGGAGGACGAATGAGCAGTTCTTC. This codes for CAWSVRRGGRTNEQFF.